This T cell receptor (beta chain) was captured by sequencing in a study of cytomegalovirus exposure and HLA in healthy donors. Study-wide results and limits: Most of the CMV-associated TCR beta chains (in a later analysis) appeared to be HLA-restricted.

Concerning this clone: The antigen remains undetermined.

The germline V gene encodes CDR1 SEHNR and CDR2 FQNEAQ (reference sequence). Trimming took off 5 bases at V and 1 base at J, with 14 bases between the two ends. The CDR3 covers 15 residues. Each donor was healthy, and each was a bone marrow donor. With 60 Vbeta and 13 Jbeta primers, the PCR was carried out. The table came from immunoSEQ multiplex PCR; TCRdb's copy has only in-frame clones and leaves some out. The profile shows about 120,000 clones, 74% of them singletons. The genes are TRBV7-9 and TRBJ2-5, with D perhaps TRBD2 (5 bases). This TCR derives from a human donor in good health. Sequenced input: PBMCs. CDR3 region: CASSPLGVVQETQYF. The CDR3 DNA reads TGTGCCAGCAGCCCCCTGGGAGTCGTCCAAGAGACCCAGTACTTC. Together with reference TRBV7-9 and TRBJ2-5, the CDR3 gives the full variable domain: DTGVSQNPRHKITKRGQNVTFRCDPISEHNRLYWYRQTLGQGPEFLTYFQNEAQLEKSRLLSDRFSAERPKGSFSTLEIQRTEQGDSAMYLCASSPLGVVQETQYFGPGTRLLVL.